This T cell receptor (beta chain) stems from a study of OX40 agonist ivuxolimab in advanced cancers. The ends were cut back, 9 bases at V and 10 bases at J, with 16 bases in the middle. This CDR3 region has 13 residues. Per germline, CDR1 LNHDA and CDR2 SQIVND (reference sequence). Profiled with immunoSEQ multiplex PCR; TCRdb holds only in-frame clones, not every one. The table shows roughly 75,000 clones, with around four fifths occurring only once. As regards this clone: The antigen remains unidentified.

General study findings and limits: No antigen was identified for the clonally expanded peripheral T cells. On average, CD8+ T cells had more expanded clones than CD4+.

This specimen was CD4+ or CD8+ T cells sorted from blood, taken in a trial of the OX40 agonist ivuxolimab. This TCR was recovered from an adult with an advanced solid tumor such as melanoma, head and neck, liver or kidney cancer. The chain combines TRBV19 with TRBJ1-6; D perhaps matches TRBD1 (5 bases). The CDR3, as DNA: TGTGCCAGCACCGGAGAAGGGGTATCACCCCTCCACTTT. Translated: CASTGEGVSPLHF.